The T cell receptor (beta chain) under discussion was sequenced for a study of CD8 T cells in Susac syndrome. At the level of the study: Each patient with Susac syndrome, at the time of blood draw, was therapy-naive, on corticosteroids, or on intravenous immunoglobulin alone.

Reverse transcription of roughly 0.5 to 1 ug RNA was performed with random hexamers. A single record per CDR3 protein comes from TCRdb applying MiXCR to the immunoSEQ multiplex PCR reads. The sample yields around 180,000 distinct CDR3 sequences, approximately 94% seen once. V shed 6 bases and J shed 7 bases, with 15 bases lying between them. In germline, CDR1 is MGHDK, CDR2 SYGVNS. The CDR3 sequence is 13 residues long. The rearrangement joins TRBV25-1 to TRBJ1-2; possibly TRBD1 for D (5 bases). The sequence derives from a human donor with Susac syndrome. The sequenced sample was CD4+ T cells from PBMCs. The CDR3 bases are TGTGCCAGCAGAAGGGGATCGGAGGGTGGCTACACCTTC. This translates into CASRRGSEGGYTF.